This record concerns one TCR beta chain sequence. Methods used by the authors: The authors estimated nucleated cell counts from reference gene primer amplification. Clones were read by immunoSEQ multiplex PCR, and TCRdb kept only the in-frame ones, dropping some. Clone size and V and J calls were adopted from that table, with D and trimming inferred from the DNA. Here the sample spans about 160,000 clones, around 93% being singletons. The data were obtained in a study of blood T cell repertoires in COVID-19. Study information: PBMCs, B-cell-depleted T cells, or T cells provided the cDNA or gDNA that made up the material.

Material for sequencing was peripheral blood. The TCR comes from a woman between 50 and 59 years old with acute or convalescent COVID-19.

CDR3 sequence (DNA): TGTGCCTGGAGACGGGACAGGGGAGAATCACCCCTCCACTTT. This codes for CAWRRDRGESPLHF. This chain joins TRBV30 and TRBJ1-6, with TRBD1 matching 10 bases. Trimming cost V 3 bases and J 10 bases; bases outside gene matches: 6. CDR1 is GTSNPN and CDR2 is SVGIG in the germline V gene (reference sequence). CDR3 length: 14 residues.